These T cell receptor beta chains were read from a single sample in a study of cytomegalovirus exposure and HLA in healthy donors. TCRdb's table, derived via immunoSEQ multiplex PCR, lists solely in-frame clones and lacks some. Its table records tens of thousands of clones. The sequenced sample was PBMCs. The source of these receptors is a female donor in good health and CMV-seropositive. Each CDR3 is given with its conserved first and last residue. Each record gives: CDR3 protein, J gene, V gene.

CDR3: CASSPGQGWETQYF
J: TRBJ2-5
V: TRBV19

CDR3: CASSPGTNSYEQYF
J: TRBJ2-7
V: TRBV18

CDR3: CASSLGAGGSTDTQYF
J: TRBJ2-3
V: TRBV5-1

CDR3: CASSGFTGGNQPQHF
J: TRBJ1-5
V: TRBV7-8

CDR3: CASSLAGGLEEQYF
J: TRBJ2-7
V: TRBV11-3

CDR3: CASSPGGRTQYF
J: TRBJ2-5
V: TRBV7-9

CDR3: CASSTRPGSTYEQYF
J: TRBJ2-7
V: TRBV7-9

CDR3: CASSLGAVAGYGYTF
J: TRBJ1-2
V: TRBV6-1

CDR3: CASSLVGTYEQYF
J: TRBJ2-7
V: TRBV11-2

CDR3: CASSQISGGNEQYF
J: TRBJ2-7
V: TRBV4-3

CDR3: CASRPIRNRDSSYEQYF
J: TRBJ2-7
V: TRBV27

CDR3: CASSPPGLETQYF
J: TRBJ2-5
V: TRBV18

CDR3: CASSYDSQETQYF
J: TRBJ2-5
V: TRBV6-5

CDR3: CASSRGSRSNEQFF
J: TRBJ2-1
V: TRBV14

CDR3: CASSFDSAQPQHF
J: TRBJ1-5
V: TRBV7-2

CDR3: CASSLEYSQETQYF
J: TRBJ2-5
V: TRBV5-6

CDR3: CASSPWAGSGANVLTF
J: TRBJ2-6
V: TRBV7-9

CDR3: CAIRETGGKEQYF
J: TRBJ2-7
V: TRBV10-3

CDR3: CASMSGNHEQYF
J: TRBJ2-7
V: TRBV7-9

CDR3: CASSLPGLVETQYF
J: TRBJ2-5
V: TRBV7-9